These 4 T cell receptor beta chains came from one sample sequenced in a study of cytomegalovirus exposure and HLA in healthy donors (dated by TCRdb to 2015 to 2018). The library was made by the immunoSEQ multiplex PCR assay. For the multiplex PCR, a mixture combining 60 forward primers for TCR Vbeta segments and 13 reverse primers for TCR Jbeta segments was used. In TCRdb, the immuneACCESS table is reduced to in-frame sequences with V and J assigned. These tables do not hold every clone; where another copy was compared, an unresolved V gene accounts for under half, and the others remain unexplained. The sample data list under 110,000 clones, and around 75% of these were observed just once. The ten largest clones capture 2.5% to 3.5% of the sample. Sequenced material: PBMCs. Source of these receptors: a female donor in good health and CMV-seronegative.

The DNA for the CDR3 is TGTGCCATCAGCCCGACTATTAGCGGGATTTTCTCCTACGAGCAGTACTTC. It is translated as CAISPTISGIFSYEQYF. The chain combines TRBV10-3 with TRBJ2-7, with TRBD2 matching over 8 bases. There are 17 residues in the CDR3. Germline V gives CDR1 ENHRY, CDR2 SYGVKD. V shed 6 bases, J shed 0 bases, and the junction held 13 bases outside the gene matches.

The J gene is TRBJ1-1, the V gene TRBV6-5; D is unclear. The CDR3 is 13 residues long. V was cut by 7 bases and J by 4 bases, with 13 bases left in between. Germline CDR1 is MNHEY and CDR2 is SVGAGI. Written as DNA, the CDR3 is TGTGCCAGCACCGACCCGGGGAGCACTGAAGCTTTCTTT. Its translation: CASTDPGSTEAFF.

This clone was counted many times. V gene TRBV18 combines with J gene TRBJ2-6, with 10 bases identical to TRBD1. J was trimmed by 4 bases and V by 3 bases; bases with no gene match: 12. There are 19 residues in the CDR3. Germline V gives CDR1 KGHSH, CDR2 LQKENI. The CDR3 reads CASSPSGTGASGGANVLTF. CDR3 coding DNA: TGTGCCAGCTCACCCTCCGGGACAGGGGCTTCAGGCGGGGCCAACGTCCTGACTTTC.

The CDR3 is CASSSYGGAYEQYF. CDR3 DNA: TGTGCCAGCAGCTCGTACGGGGGGGCCTACGAGCAGTACTTC. The chain combines TRBV11-3 with TRBJ2-7; 8 nucleotides align to TRBD2. This CDR3 comprises 14 residues. Losses at the gene ends were 4 bases for V and 2 bases for J; bases not matched to a gene: 4. Germline V CDR1 and CDR2: SGHNT, YENEEA. The full variable domain, completed using reference TRBV11-3 and TRBJ2-7, is EAGVVQSPRYKIIEKKQPVAFWCNPISGHNTLYWYLQNLGQGPELLIRYENEEAVDDSQLPKDRFSAERLKGVDSTLKIQPAELGDSAVYLCASSSYGGAYEQYFGPGTRLTVT.